These T cell receptor beta chains were read from a single sample in a study of post-analysis software for immune sequencing data. TCRdb reprocessed the PCR reads via MiXCR and lists one record per CDR3 protein. The sample has hundreds of thousands of distinct CDR3 sequences; 25% to 30% are singletons. Material for sequencing was blood. The receptors originated from a girl aged 10 to 17 with multiple sclerosis. The CDR3 runs from the conserved cysteine through the conserved F or W. The order of the fields is J gene, clone size, D gene, V gene, CDR3 length, CDR3 protein, CDR3 DNA. A D gene is named only where the DNA matches it firmly. Expanded clones get a size class; other rows say once, few or many, or leave the size out.

J gene: TRBJ2-1; clone size: -; D gene: -; V gene: TRBV29-1; CDR3 length: 15; CDR3 protein: CSYYEGGWEGNEQFF; CDR3 DNA: TGCAGCTACTACGAGGGGGGTTGGGAGGGCAATGAGCAGTTCTTC
J gene: TRBJ2-3; clone size: -; D gene: TRBD2; V gene: TRBV2; CDR3 length: 16; CDR3 protein: CASLRDSGRAKDTQYF; CDR3 DNA: TGTGCCAGCCTAAGAGACAGCGGGAGGGCCAAAGATACGCAGTATTTT
J gene: TRBJ2-5; clone size: -; D gene: -; V gene: TRBV4-3; CDR3 length: 18; CDR3 protein: CASSQDVVNNRGEETQYF; CDR3 DNA: TGCGCCAGCAGCCAAGATGTTGTTAATAACAGAGGGGAAGAGACCCAGTACTTC
J gene: TRBJ2-1; clone size: -; D gene: TRBD1; V gene: TRBV2; CDR3 length: 15; CDR3 protein: CASSRNRGRLSEQFF; CDR3 DNA: TGTGCCAGCAGTCGTAACAGGGGGCGGCTTAGTGAGCAGTTCTTC
J gene: TRBJ1-5; clone size: -; D gene: -; V gene: TRBV20-1; CDR3 length: 15; CDR3 protein: CSARVTGAGNQPQHF; CDR3 DNA: TGCAGTGCTAGGGTTACCGGGGCGGGGAATCAGCCCCAGCATTTT
J gene: TRBJ1-2; clone size: few; D gene: -; V gene: TRBV20-1; CDR3 length: 13; CDR3 protein: CSATKTGLGGYTF; CDR3 DNA: TGCAGTGCGACCAAAACAGGGCTCGGCGGCTACACCTTC
J gene: TRBJ1-5; clone size: -; D gene: -; V gene: TRBV10-3; CDR3 length: 16; CDR3 protein: CAIMDDGVSGNQPQHF; CDR3 DNA: TGTGCCATCATGGACGATGGGGTTAGCGGCAATCAGCCCCAGCATTTT
J gene: TRBJ2-5; clone size: -; D gene: -; V gene: TRBV25-1; CDR3 length: 15; CDR3 protein: CASSEVPGWQETQYF; CDR3 DNA: TGTGCCAGCAGTGAGGTCCCGGGGTGGCAAGAGACCCAGTACTTC
J gene: TRBJ2-3; clone size: few; D gene: -; V gene: TRBV20-1; CDR3 length: 12; CDR3 protein: CSAGREADTQYF; CDR3 DNA: TGCAGTGCTGGACGAGAGGCAGATACGCAGTATTTT
J gene: TRBJ2-2; clone size: -; D gene: TRBD1; V gene: TRBV7-2; CDR3 length: 19; CDR3 protein: CASSWRGVGTGGRTGELFF; CDR3 DNA: TGTGCCAGCAGCTGGCGCGGGGTGGGGACAGGGGGAAGGACCGGGGAGCTGTTTTTT
J gene: TRBJ2-1; clone size: few; D gene: TRBD2; V gene: TRBV12-3/TRBV12-4; CDR3 length: 15; CDR3 protein: CASRAGGNSYNEQFF; CDR3 DNA: TGTGCCAGCAGGGCGGGGGGAAACTCCTACAATGAGCAGTTCTTC
J gene: TRBJ2-5; clone size: -; D gene: -; V gene: TRBV29-1; CDR3 length: 13; CDR3 protein: CSATGWGRETQYF; CDR3 DNA: TGCAGCGCTACAGGGTGGGGCCGGGAGACCCAGTACTTC
J gene: TRBJ2-5; clone size: -; D gene: TRBD1; V gene: TRBV7-3; CDR3 length: 15; CDR3 protein: CASSFTGTDQETQYF; CDR3 DNA: TGTGCCAGCAGCTTCACCGGGACAGACCAAGAGACCCAGTACTTC
J gene: TRBJ2-5; clone size: -; D gene: -; V gene: TRBV6-2/TRBV6-3; CDR3 length: 16; CDR3 protein: CASSTPDSLYQETQYF; CDR3 DNA: TGTGCCAGCAGTACCCCGGACAGTTTGTACCAAGAGACCCAGTACTTC
J gene: TRBJ2-5; clone size: -; D gene: TRBD1; V gene: TRBV2; CDR3 length: 18; CDR3 protein: CASSYNRGLTTIQETQYF; CDR3 DNA: TGTGCCAGCAGTTATAACAGGGGGCTAACAACTATCCAAGAGACCCAGTACTTC
J gene: TRBJ2-7; clone size: many; D gene: TRBD2; V gene: TRBV5-1; CDR3 length: 16; CDR3 protein: CASSSLAGGPSYEQYF; CDR3 DNA: TGCGCCAGCAGCTCGCTAGCGGGAGGGCCCTCCTACGAGCAGTACTTC
J gene: TRBJ1-1; clone size: few; D gene: -; V gene: TRBV24-1; CDR3 length: 16; CDR3 protein: CATSDSTGLAGTEAFF; CDR3 DNA: TGTGCCACCAGTGATTCTACAGGGTTGGCAGGAACTGAAGCTTTCTTT
J gene: TRBJ2-3; clone size: few; D gene: TRBD1; V gene: TRBV5-1; CDR3 length: 14; CDR3 protein: CASSPDRGIDTQYF; CDR3 DNA: TGCGCCAGCAGCCCGGACAGGGGTATCGATACGCAGTATTTT
J gene: TRBJ1-2; clone size: few; D gene: -; V gene: TRBV4-3; CDR3 length: 15; CDR3 protein: CASSPRAGSYYGYTF; CDR3 DNA: TGCGCCAGCAGCCCGCGGGCAGGGAGTTACTATGGCTACACCTTC
J gene: TRBJ2-7; clone size: -; D gene: -; V gene: TRBV5-5; CDR3 length: 15; CDR3 protein: CASSLRGLHSYEQYF; CDR3 DNA: TGTGCCAGCAGCTTACGCGGGCTCCACTCCTACGAGCAGTACTTC
J gene: TRBJ2-1; clone size: many; D gene: TRBD2; V gene: TRBV7-2; CDR3 length: 15; CDR3 protein: CASSQTSGGYNEQFF; CDR3 DNA: TGTGCCAGCAGCCAGACTAGCGGGGGGTACAATGAGCAGTTCTTC
J gene: TRBJ1-5; clone size: few; D gene: TRBD1; V gene: TRBV6-2/TRBV6-3; CDR3 length: 15; CDR3 protein: CASSRTGGNNQPQHF; CDR3 DNA: TGTGCCAGCAGTCGAACAGGGGGCAACAATCAGCCCCAGCATTTT
J gene: TRBJ2-7; clone size: -; D gene: -; V gene: TRBV6-5; CDR3 length: 15; CDR3 protein: CASSSSWTALDEQYF; CDR3 DNA: TGTGCCAGCAGTTCCTCGTGGACCGCCCTGGACGAGCAGTACTTC
J gene: TRBJ1-2; clone size: -; D gene: -; V gene: TRBV20-1; CDR3 length: 14; CDR3 protein: CSANGEPGDYGYTF; CDR3 DNA: TGCAGTGCTAATGGAGAGCCGGGTGACTATGGCTACACCTTC
J gene: TRBJ2-7; clone size: -; D gene: -; V gene: TRBV29-1; CDR3 length: 12; CDR3 protein: CSVEVRDYEQYF; CDR3 DNA: TGCAGCGTTGAAGTCAGAGACTACGAGCAGTACTTC
J gene: TRBJ2-7; clone size: few; D gene: TRBD1; V gene: TRBV6-5; CDR3 length: 14; CDR3 protein: CASSYSQGAYEQYF; CDR3 DNA: TGTGCCAGCAGTTACTCACAGGGGGCCTACGAGCAGTACTTC
J gene: TRBJ2-2; clone size: -; D gene: -; V gene: TRBV12-3/TRBV12-4; CDR3 length: 15; CDR3 protein: CASIPGGTNTGELFF; CDR3 DNA: TGTGCCAGCATCCCTGGGGGCACGAACACCGGGGAGCTGTTTTTT
J gene: TRBJ2-1; clone size: -; D gene: TRBD2; V gene: TRBV6-4; CDR3 length: 15; CDR3 protein: CASSLLAGYNNEQFF; CDR3 DNA: TGTGCCAGCAGTTTACTAGCGGGGTATAACAATGAGCAGTTCTTC
J gene: TRBJ2-7; clone size: few; D gene: -; V gene: TRBV29-1; CDR3 length: 13; CDR3 protein: CSVVIKQPYEQYF; CDR3 DNA: TGCAGCGTTGTTATAAAGCAGCCCTACGAGCAGTACTTC
J gene: TRBJ2-7; clone size: few; D gene: -; V gene: TRBV7-2; CDR3 length: 16; CDR3 protein: CASSLSGARFSYEQYF; CDR3 DNA: TGTGCCAGCAGCTTATCCGGGGCGCGGTTCTCCTACGAGCAGTACTTC
J gene: TRBJ2-1; clone size: -; D gene: -; V gene: TRBV9; CDR3 length: 16; CDR3 protein: CASSAFRSPIGPEQFF; CDR3 DNA: TGTGCCAGCAGCGCCTTCCGAAGCCCGATCGGTCCTGAGCAGTTCTTC
J gene: TRBJ1-2; clone size: few; D gene: -; V gene: TRBV7-9; CDR3 length: 15; CDR3 protein: CASRPDTGGDGGYTF; CDR3 DNA: TGTGCCAGCAGGCCCGACACGGGGGGGGATGGCGGCTACACCTTC
J gene: TRBJ1-2; clone size: -; D gene: TRBD1; V gene: TRBV7-9; CDR3 length: 18; CDR3 protein: CASSITQRLGQGYNGYTF; CDR3 DNA: TGTGCCAGCAGCATCACACAGAGGCTGGGACAGGGTTATAATGGCTACACCTTC
J gene: TRBJ2-3; clone size: few; D gene: -; V gene: TRBV29-1; CDR3 length: 14; CDR3 protein: CSAFWAQLPDTQYF; CDR3 DNA: TGCAGCGCCTTCTGGGCACAGCTTCCAGATACGCAGTATTTT
J gene: TRBJ2-7; clone size: few; D gene: -; V gene: TRBV5-1; CDR3 length: 14; CDR3 protein: CASSLAQLHYEQYF; CDR3 DNA: TGCGCCAGCAGCTTGGCACAACTACACTACGAGCAGTACTTC
J gene: TRBJ2-1; clone size: few; D gene: -; V gene: TRBV5-1; CDR3 length: 15; CDR3 protein: CASSPDLGTYNEQFF; CDR3 DNA: TGCGCCAGCAGCCCTGATCTAGGGACCTACAATGAGCAGTTCTTC
J gene: TRBJ1-5; clone size: -; D gene: -; V gene: TRBV24-1; CDR3 length: 14; CDR3 protein: CATSSWGSNQPQHF; CDR3 DNA: TGTGCCACCAGTTCCTGGGGGAGCAATCAGCCCCAGCATTTT
J gene: TRBJ2-1; clone size: few; D gene: TRBD2; V gene: TRBV6-4; CDR3 length: 16; CDR3 protein: CASRRTSSSRGDEQFF; CDR3 DNA: TGTGCCAGCAGGAGGACTAGCTCGTCGAGGGGGGATGAGCAGTTCTTC
J gene: TRBJ2-7; clone size: few; D gene: -; V gene: TRBV7-2; CDR3 length: 16; CDR3 protein: CASSLAGPPSSYEQYF; CDR3 DNA: TGTGCCAGCAGCTTAGCTGGCCCTCCCAGCTCCTACGAGCAGTACTTC
J gene: TRBJ1-1; clone size: -; D gene: TRBD1; V gene: TRBV6-5; CDR3 length: 12; CDR3 protein: CASSRTGGLAFF; CDR3 DNA: TGTGCCAGCAGTCGGACAGGGGGATTAGCTTTCTTT
J gene: TRBJ2-5; clone size: many; D gene: -; V gene: TRBV4-3; CDR3 length: 15; CDR3 protein: CASSQGGFIEETQYF; CDR3 DNA: TGCGCCAGCAGCCAAGGGGGTTTTATTGAAGAGACCCAGTACTTC
J gene: TRBJ2-7; clone size: -; D gene: TRBD2; V gene: TRBV7-2; CDR3 length: 15; CDR3 protein: CASSLTSGETYEQYF; CDR3 DNA: TGTGCCAGCAGCTTGACTAGCGGGGAGACCTACGAGCAGTACTTC
J gene: TRBJ1-2; clone size: -; D gene: TRBD1; V gene: TRBV3-1; CDR3 length: 17; CDR3 protein: CASSPRDRNRGLRGYTF; CDR3 DNA: TGTGCCAGCAGCCCCCGGGACAGGAATCGGGGACTGCGAGGCTACACCTTC
J gene: TRBJ2-1; clone size: -; D gene: -; V gene: TRBV27; CDR3 length: 16; CDR3 protein: CASSPPSGLSYNEQFF; CDR3 DNA: TGTGCCAGCAGTCCACCCAGCGGGCTTTCCTACAATGAGCAGTTCTTC
J gene: TRBJ2-3; clone size: once; D gene: -; V gene: TRBV7-8; CDR3 length: 15; CDR3 protein: CASSFGLPWWDTQYF; CDR3 DNA: TGTGCCAGCAGCTTTGGCCTCCCATGGTGGGATACGCAGTATTTT
J gene: TRBJ2-7; clone size: -; D gene: -; V gene: TRBV29-1; CDR3 length: 12; CDR3 protein: CSVVAGNYEQYF; CDR3 DNA: TGCAGCGTTGTGGCGGGAAACTACGAGCAGTACTTC
J gene: TRBJ2-2; clone size: -; D gene: -; V gene: TRBV6-4; CDR3 length: 15; CDR3 protein: CASSEAGGDTGELFF; CDR3 DNA: TGTGCCAGCAGTGAAGCTGGCGGTGACACCGGGGAGCTGTTTTTT
J gene: TRBJ2-5; clone size: few; D gene: TRBD1; V gene: TRBV7-9; CDR3 length: 17; CDR3 protein: CASSGRRTDRGKETQYF; CDR3 DNA: TGTGCCAGCAGCGGCCGCCGGACGGACAGGGGGAAAGAGACCCAGTACTTC
J gene: TRBJ2-1; clone size: -; D gene: TRBD1; V gene: TRBV24-1; CDR3 length: 13; CDR3 protein: CATWGQGTNEQFF; CDR3 DNA: TGTGCCACCTGGGGACAGGGAACGAATGAGCAGTTCTTC
J gene: TRBJ2-3; clone size: few; D gene: -; V gene: TRBV29-1; CDR3 length: 16; CDR3 protein: CSAGDRGLGGTDTQYF; CDR3 DNA: TGCAGCGCAGGCGACCGGGGCCTTGGAGGCACAGATACGCAGTATTTT
J gene: TRBJ2-3; clone size: few; D gene: TRBD1; V gene: TRBV12-3/TRBV12-4; CDR3 length: 12; CDR3 protein: CAGAGGGDTQYF; CDR3 DNA: TGTGCCGGGGCAGGGGGTGGAGATACGCAGTATTTT
J gene: TRBJ2-1; clone size: few; D gene: TRBD2; V gene: TRBV7-2; CDR3 length: 15; CDR3 protein: CASSLETLAGYEQFF; CDR3 DNA: TGTGCCAGCAGCTTAGAAACGTTAGCGGGATATGAGCAGTTCTTC